Listed below are T cell receptor beta chains from one sample, sequenced in a study of human T cells and chemical hapten exposure. Each CDR3 protein is one row after TCRdb ran MiXCR on the 5' RACE reads. The table shows about 81,000 distinct CDR3 sequences, with approximately 8% occurring only once. These receptors were collected from a male donor in good health. The CDR3 runs from the conserved cysteine through the conserved F or W.

TRBJ2-7	TRBV27	CASRPTGTYEQYF
TRBJ1-6	TRBV7-2	CASSPRETYSPLHF
TRBJ1-1	TRBV7-9	CASSSRGQVTEAFF
TRBJ2-1	TRBV12-3/TRBV12-4	CASALAGGLNEQFF
TRBJ2-5	TRBV20-1	CSAPLAGETQYF
TRBJ2-1	TRBV5-5	CASSGQVRSYNEQFF
TRBJ2-6	TRBV4-1	CASSQPHETAGANVLTF
TRBJ1-6	TRBV14	CASSQGQGLNSPLHF
TRBJ1-5	TRBV19	CASKDPLRHSNQPQHF
TRBJ2-5	TRBV6-6	CASSYSGQVVAGGPRETQYF
TRBJ2-7	TRBV5-4	CASSLPQRQLAGGPGEQYF
TRBJ2-7	TRBV4-1	CASSQETVNSYEQYF
TRBJ2-3	TRBV20-1	CSALRVSSTDTQYF
TRBJ2-3	TRBV20-1	CSSRRGYTDTQYF
TRBJ2-3	TRBV10-3	CAISRTGASSTDTQYF
TRBJ2-1	TRBV12-3/TRBV12-4	CASSFRDLNNEQFF
TRBJ2-7	TRBV3-1	CASSQDWSSYEQYF
TRBJ2-2	TRBV5-1	CASGARQGTYTGELFF
TRBJ2-1	TRBV20-1	CSARGTSEYNEQFF
TRBJ2-3	TRBV7-2	CAIPITPLAGADTQYF
TRBJ2-1	TRBV15	CATSRDRAGSYNEQFF
TRBJ2-1	TRBV2	CASSEYLAVINYEQFF
TRBJ2-3	TRBV5-1	CASTSTDTQYF
TRBJ1-4	TRBV29-1	CSVGVFGTVNEKLFF
TRBJ2-1	TRBV7-3	CASSPVSGVRAHEQFF
TRBJ1-1	TRBV7-8	CASSLGGRGSTEAFF
TRBJ2-2	TRBV12-3/TRBV12-4	CASSAGFGELFF
TRBJ2-3	TRBV6-6	CASSWVAGELTDTQYF
TRBJ2-1	TRBV7-9	CASGGLAGKEPSASYNEQFF
TRBJ2-1	TRBV29-1	CSVRSREGHLIEQFF
TRBJ1-6	TRBV6-2/TRBV6-3	CASRPGLFFSNSPLHF
TRBJ1-1	TRBV20-1	CSFKGQGAALMNTEAFF
TRBJ2-3	TRBV7-2	CASSRVSARASTDTQYF
TRBJ1-1	TRBV5-1	CASSLITGNTEAFF
TRBJ1-3	TRBV2	CASSLQGVGNTIYF
TRBJ2-7	TRBV29-1	CSVFSPGLGSAEQYF
TRBJ1-1	TRBV7-6	CASLRGQGSTEAFF
TRBJ2-3	TRBV12-3/TRBV12-4	CASSPLHETTSGVPDTQYF
TRBJ1-2	TRBV19	CASSIRDRANYGYTF
TRBJ2-4	TRBV6-5	CASSSGLAKNIQYF
TRBJ1-1	TRBV12-5	CASGLGTNTEAFF
TRBJ1-2	TRBV6-9	CAGGRDTNYGYTF
TRBJ1-1	TRBV5-4	CASSRDGGGTEAFF
TRBJ1-5	TRBV10-3	CAISRDRENQPKHF
TRBJ2-1	TRBV14	CASSQDGNLGYNEQFF